This T cell receptor beta chain derives from a study of shared clonotypes between healthy human individuals. Germline-derived CDR1 and CDR2 are SNHLY and FYNNEI. The ends lost 10 bases at V and 3 bases at J; junction bases unmatched: 10. The CDR3 contains 14 residues. Method: immunoSEQ multiplex PCR; TCRdb's copy keeps in-frame clones and lacks some. The repertoire holds roughly 2,300,000 clones, less than 95% seen once, with around 0.35% in the top ten. Material: naive CD4+ T cells from PBMCs. Sample subset: CD45RA+ positively selected. The rearrangement joins TRBV2 to TRBJ2-3; TRBD1 agrees at 7 bases. The receptor comes from a man between 18 and 29 years old in good health. Some clones in this sample may be carry-over from other donors' samples. CDR3 residues: CATNRGITTDTQYF. DNA of the CDR3: TGTGCCACCAACAGGGGAATTACTACAGATACGCAGTATTTT.